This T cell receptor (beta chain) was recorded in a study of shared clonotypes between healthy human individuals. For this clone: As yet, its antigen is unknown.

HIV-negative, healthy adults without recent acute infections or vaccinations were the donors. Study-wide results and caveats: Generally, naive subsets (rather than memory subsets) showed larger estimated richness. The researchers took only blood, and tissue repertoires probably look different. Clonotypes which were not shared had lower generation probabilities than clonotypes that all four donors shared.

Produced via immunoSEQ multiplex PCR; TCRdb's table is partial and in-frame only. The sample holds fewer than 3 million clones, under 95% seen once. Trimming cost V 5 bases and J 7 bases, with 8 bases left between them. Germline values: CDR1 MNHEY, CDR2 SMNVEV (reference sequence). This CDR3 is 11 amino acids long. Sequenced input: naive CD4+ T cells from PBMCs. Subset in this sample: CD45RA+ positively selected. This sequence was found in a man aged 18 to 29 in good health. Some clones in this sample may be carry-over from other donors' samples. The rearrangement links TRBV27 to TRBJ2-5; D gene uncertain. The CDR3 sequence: CASSVEGTQYF. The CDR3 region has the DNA TGTGCCAGCAGTGTAGAAGGGACCCAGTACTTC.